This T cell receptor (beta chain) was sequenced for a study of beta chain features in type 1 diabetes. Study context: Investigators examined around 110 million sorted cells across all samples. General study points: When cDNA is sequenced, cells with high TCR expression could be over-represented.

All of the isolated RNA was reverse transcribed, so expressed TCRB transcripts were sequenced. The table came from immunoSEQ multiplex PCR; TCRdb's copy has only in-frame clones and leaves some out. Of roughly 140,000 clones listed, 6.9% were seen once; the top ten hold roughly 1.5%. This clone was found a few times. Its antigen is undetermined. There are 15 residues in the CDR3. Germline V gene lookup returns CDR1 SGHVS and CDR2 FQNEAQ. The V segment lost 5 bases and the J segment 2 bases; nucleotides outside the gene matches: 5. Material for sequencing was central memory CD4+ T cells from blood. The receptor was isolated from a young woman in good health. The rearrangement links TRBV7-8 to TRBJ2-2; 7 bases agree with TRBD1. The CDR3 loop is CASSKGQRNTGELFF. The DNA for the CDR3 is TGTGCCAGCAGCAAGGGACAGAGAAACACCGGGGAGCTGTTTTTT. Using reference TRBV7-8 and TRBJ2-2 for the parts outside the CDR3, the full variable domain is GAGVSQSPRYKVAKRGQDVALRCDPISGHVSLFWYQQALGQGPEFLTYFQNEAQLDKSGLPSDRFFAERPEGSVSTLKIQRTQQEDSAVYLCASSKGQRNTGELFFGEGSRLTVL.